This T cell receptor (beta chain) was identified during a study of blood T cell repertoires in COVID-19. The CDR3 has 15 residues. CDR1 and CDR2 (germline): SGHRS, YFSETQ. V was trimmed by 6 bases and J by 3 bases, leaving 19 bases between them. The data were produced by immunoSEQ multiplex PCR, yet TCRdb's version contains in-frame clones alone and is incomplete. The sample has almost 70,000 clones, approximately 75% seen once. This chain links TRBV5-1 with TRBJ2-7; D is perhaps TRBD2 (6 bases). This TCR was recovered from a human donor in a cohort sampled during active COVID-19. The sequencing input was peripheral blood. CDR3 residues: CASKPRDGPFYEQYF. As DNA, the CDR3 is TGCGCCAGCAAACCGCGGGACGGACCTTTCTACGAGCAGTACTTC.